These 16 T cell receptor beta chains originate from one sample sequenced in a study of cytomegalovirus exposure and HLA in healthy donors. Vbeta (60) and Jbeta (13) primers were used in the PCR. Sequencing used immunoSEQ multiplex PCR; TCRdb keeps in-frame clones, though not all of them. The table records 150,000 to 200,000 clones, more than 60% of them present only once. Material: PBMCs. The receptors were sampled from a male donor in good health and CMV-seronegative.

The genes are TRBV29-1 and TRBJ2-1; TRBD2 matches at 10 bases. Trimming took 5 bases from V and 5 from J; bases not matched to a gene: 9. The CDR3 has 15 amino acids. Germline V CDR1 and CDR2: SQVTM, ANQGSEA. DNA for the CDR3: TGCAGCGTTTCGCGCCGCACTAGCGGGGACAATGAGCAGTTCTTC. This gives the protein CSVSRRTSGDNEQFF.

This clone has a handful of counts. Here the CDR3 omits its conserved ending phenylalanine or tryptophan, so a read error is the likely source. The limits of the CDR3 on the DNA are not certain, so only TCRdb's listed CDR3 is given. The CDR3 sequence is CASSLAYGGFTFY. The V and J genes are TRBV7-6 and TRBJ1-1. Germline assignment: CDR1 SGHVS and CDR2 FNYEAQ. Both ends counted, the CDR3 spans 13 residues.

V gene TRBV5-6 combines with J gene TRBJ1-5; 9 bases map to TRBD1. CDR1 and CDR2 from the germline V gene are SGHDT and YYEEEE. Losses at the gene ends were 0 bases for V and 2 bases for J; bases not matched to a gene: 9. The CDR3 runs to 18 residues. The CDR3 nucleotides are TGTGCCAGCAGCTTGGGGACAGGGGAGAGAGTCGGCAATCAGCCCCAGCATTTT. Encoded protein: CASSLGTGERVGNQPQHF.

This sequence joins TRBV10-3 and TRBJ1-2, with 11 bases aligning to TRBD1. The trim removed 2 bases at V and 3 bases at J, leaving 2 bases unmatched. The germline gives CDR1 ENHRY, CDR2 SYGVKD. CDR3 length: 15 residues. The CDR3 sequence: CAISELGQGDYGYTF. The CDR3, as DNA: TGTGCCATCAGTGAGCTGGGACAGGGGGACTATGGCTACACCTTC.

The chain links TRBV5-4 to TRBJ2-2; 7 bases line up with TRBD2. V shed 1 base, J shed 8 bases, and the junction held 5 bases outside the gene matches. This CDR3 is built from 14 residues. Germline lookup yields CDR1 SGHNT and CDR2 YYREEE (reference sequence). The CDR3, as DNA: TGTGCCAGCAGCTTGTTGGGAGGGCCAGGGGAGCTGTTTTTT. This codes for CASSLLGGPGELFF.

The chain employs TRBV27 and TRBJ1-5; D possibly corresponds to TRBD1 (5 bases). The CDR3 sequence is 13 residues long. Germline CDR1 is MNHEY and CDR2 is SMNVEV (reference sequence). The V gene lost 6 bases and the J gene lost 3 bases, with 9 bases spanning the gap. The CDR3 region has the DNA TGTGCCAGCAGGGGACTGATCAATCAGCCCCAGCATTTT. Protein product: CASRGLINQPQHF.

The chain carries TRBV9 and TRBJ2-3, with 14 bases lining up with TRBD2. Per the germline V gene, CDR1 is SGDLS and CDR2 is YYNGEE. Trimming removed 3 bases from V and 4 bases from J; junction bases left unmatched: 4. The CDR3 covers 16 residues. The CDR3 DNA reads TGTGCCAGCAGCGCGGGACTAGCGGGAGCGTCAGATACGCAGTATTTT. Its protein product is CASSAGLAGASDTQYF.

This clone was detected a few times. The chain employs TRBV2 and TRBJ2-5; TRBD2 matches at 8 bases. The ends lost 10 bases at V and 2 bases at J; junction bases unmatched: 9. Germline V gene lookup returns CDR1 SNHLY and CDR2 FYNNEI. This CDR3 is 14 amino acids long. The DNA for the CDR3 is TGTGCCACCGGGGGGGGCGGGGGTCAAGAGACCCAGTACTTC. Its protein product is CATGGGGGQETQYF. Full variable domain (outside the CDR3, taken from reference TRBV2 and TRBJ2-5): EPEVTQTPSHQVTQMGQEVILRCVPISNHLYFYWYRQILGQKVEFLVSFYNNEISEKSEIFDDQFSVERPDGSNFTLKIRSTKLEDSAMYFCATGGGGGQETQYFGPGTRLLVL.

The chain is built from TRBV5-1 and TRBJ2-7; 7 positions match TRBD1. With 3 bases clipped from V and 0 bases from J, the junction kept 6 bases outside the gene matches. The germline gives CDR1 SGHRS, CDR2 YFSETQ. There are 15 residues in the CDR3. CDR3 nucleotides: TGCGCCAGCAGCTGGGCGACAGGGAGCTCCTACGAGCAGTACTTC. Translated, it gives CASSWATGSSYEQYF. The complete variable domain, with remaining parts taken from reference TRBV5-1 and TRBJ2-7, reads KAGVTQTPRYLIKTRGQQVTLSCSPISGHRSVSWYQQTPGQGLQFLFEYFSETQRNKGNFPGRFSGRQFSNSRSEMNVSTLELGDSALYLCASSWATGSSYEQYFGPGTRLTVT.

This clone was recorded a few times. The J gene is TRBJ1-4, the V gene TRBV7-3; D not certain. With 5 bases removed from V and 5 bases from J, the gap between germline ends came to 9 bases. Germline lookup yields CDR1 SGHTA and CDR2 FQGTGA. The CDR3 runs 13 residues. The CDR3, as DNA: TGTGCCAGCAGCCCCAGCAGGAATGAAAAACTGTTTTTT. It translates to CASSPSRNEKLFF. Combining the CDR3 with reference TRBV7-3 and TRBJ1-4 gives the whole variable domain GAGVSQTPSNKVTEKGKYVELRCDPISGHTALYWYRQSLGQGPEFLIYFQGTGAADDSGLPNDRFFAVRPEGSVSTLKIQRTERGDSAVYLCASSPSRNEKLFFGSGTQLSVL.

The chain links TRBV4-1 to TRBJ1-1; D is uncertain. Trimming took off 4 bases at V and 5 bases at J, with 11 bases between the two ends. The CDR3 is made up of 13 amino acids. The germline gives CDR1 MGHRA, CDR2 YSYEKL. The CDR3 region has the DNA TGCGCCAGCAGCCGCCCGGGTGGAACTGAAGCTTTCTTT. Translating gives CASSRPGGTEAFF.

V and J are TRBV19 and TRBJ2-7; maybe TRBD1 (5 bases). Trimming cost V 5 bases and J 1 base, with 21 bases left between them. CDR1 LNHDA and CDR2 SQIVND come from the germline V gene (reference sequence). The CDR3 is made up of 17 amino acids. The CDR3 spells CASSYGRTRAGSYEQYF. CDR3 in DNA: TGTGCCAGTAGTTACGGACGTACCAGGGCAGGGTCCTACGAGCAGTACTTC.

The genes are TRBV5-1 and TRBJ2-1; 7 nucleotides line up with TRBD1. After removal of 4 bases from V and 7 bases from J, the junction contained 8 bases not matched to a gene. The CDR3 loop spans 14 amino acids. CDR1 and CDR2 (germline): SGHRS, YFSETQ. The CDR3 region has the DNA TGCGCCAGCAGCGCGAGAGGGGGCAATAATGAGCAGTTCTTC. Translating it yields CASSARGGNNEQFF.

The chain joins TRBV5-4 to TRBJ2-7; tentatively, D is TRBD2 (5 bases). CDR3 size: 13 residues. Germline lookup yields CDR1 SGHNT and CDR2 YYREEE (reference sequence). V lost 3 bases, J lost 4 bases, and 11 bases lay in between. DNA for the CDR3: TGTGCCAGCAGCTCGGGTAGCGCGTACGAGCAGTACTTC. Its translation: CASSSGSAYEQYF.

The CDR3, as DNA: TGTGCCAGTAGTATAGGAGACGGGGAACCGTACTTC. It yields the protein CASSIGDGEPYF. The chain couples TRBV19 to TRBJ2-7, with a possible D match to TRBD2 (5 bases). This CDR3 has 12 residues. V lost 1 base and J lost 12, with 13 bases in between. Germline V gene data show CDR1 as LNHDA and CDR2 as SQIVND (reference sequence).

The rearrangement uses TRBV6-5 and TRBJ1-5; D is unclear. There are 15 residues in the CDR3. Looked up from germline, CDR1 is MNHEY and CDR2 is SVGAGI. The V and J ends lost 5 bases and 2 bases respectively, with 13 bases between them. This chain's CDR3 is CASSSGGVGNQPQHF. CDR3 DNA sequence: TGTGCCAGCAGTAGCGGTGGGGTTGGCAATCAGCCCCAGCATTTT.